Below, 26 T cell receptor beta chains from the same sample are listed, as sequenced in a study of breast tumors, draining lymph nodes, adjacent tissues. TCRdb itself ran the multiplex PCR reads through MiXCR, one entry per CDR3 protein. The table shows 150,000 to 200,000 distinct CDR3 sequences, with 30% to 35% occurring only once. Samples came from axillary lymph nodes draining the breast cancer. Sequencing was done on a sample of axillary lymph node tissue. The source is a female donor with breast cancer. Some clones in this sample may be carry-over from other donors' samples.

This clonotype was seen ten or more times. The V gene is TRBV5-6, the J gene TRBJ1-1; D unclear. The ends were cut back, 0 bases at V and 8 bases at J, with 14 bases in the middle. The CDR3 contains 14 residues. Germline CDR1 reads SGHDT; CDR2 reads YYEEEE. The CDR3 sequence is CASSLEAASREAFF. CDR3 DNA sequence: TGTGCCAGCAGCTTGGAGGCCGCTTCCCGGGAAGCTTTCTTT.

There are many counts of this clonotype. The chain combines TRBV29-1 with TRBJ2-5; the D is unclear. CDR3 size: 11 residues. Germline V gives CDR1 SQVTM, CDR2 ANQGSEA. V lost 4 bases and J lost 1, with 4 bases in between. DNA of the CDR3: TGCAGCGTTGTCCCCCAAGAGACCCAGTACTTC. It specifies CSVVPQETQYF.

This clonotype was seen many times. V is TRBV12-3 or TRBV12-4 and J is TRBJ2-7; D is unresolved. The CDR3 has 12 amino acids. Trimming took off 6 bases at V and 6 bases at J, with 12 bases between the two ends. CDR3 DNA sequence: TGTGCCAGCAGCCTTAGATGGGGCGAGCAGTACTTC. Translated: CASSLRWGEQYF.

This clonotype was recorded many times. The chain recombines TRBV7-9 with TRBJ1-2, with a possible D match to TRBD1 (6 bases). Germline CDR1 is SEHNR and CDR2 is FQNEAQ (reference sequence). V shed 0 bases and J shed 6 bases, with 14 bases lying between them. CDR3 length: 15 residues. CDR3 sequence reads: CASSLAQGGGHGYTF. The CDR3, as DNA: TGTGCCAGCAGCTTAGCGCAAGGGGGAGGGCATGGCTACACCTTC.

The chain has TRBV12-3 or TRBV12-4 and TRBJ1-3, with 11 bases identical to TRBD1. The CDR3 is 16 residues long. Unmatched junction bases numbered 9, after V lost 6 bases and J lost 5 bases. The CDR3 is CASSYMGQGERNTIYF. The CDR3 region has the DNA TGTGCCAGCAGCTACATGGGACAGGGGGAGAGAAACACCATATATTTT.

This clonotype came up many times. V and J are TRBV4-1 and TRBJ1-2; no clear D gene. Between the trimmed V and J ends, which lost 3 bases and 8 bases, there was a span of 16 bases. The germline gives CDR1 MGHRA, CDR2 YSYEKL. This CDR3 has 14 amino acids. CDR3 residues: CASSQLPPGGGYTF. In nucleotides, the CDR3 is TGCGCCAGCAGCCAGTTGCCCCCCGGAGGGGGCTACACCTTC.

Regarding this clonotype: The germline gene is not matched at one end of the junction; a read error may be the cause. J is TRBJ1-2 and V is TRBV12-3 or TRBV12-4; possible D gene TRBD1, 5 bases. This CDR3 is built from 12 residues. The CDR3 spells CASSIAGDGYTF. CDR3 nucleotide sequence: TGTGCCAGCAGTATAGCGGGGGATGGCTACACCTTC.

This clonotype was counted many times. The CDR3 region is CASSPKGLAGGGDTQYF. The CDR3 DNA sequence: TGTGCCAGCAGCCCAAAGGGGCTAGCGGGGGGGGGTGATACGCAGTATTTT. The chain is built from TRBV7-3 and TRBJ2-3; 12 nucleotides match TRBD2. J was trimmed by 6 bases and V by 5 bases; bases with no gene match: 12. The CDR3 runs to 17 residues. Germline CDR1 SGHTA, CDR2 FQGTGA.

This clonotype was observed at least ten times. The chain is built from TRBV27 and TRBJ1-6; 7 bases agree with TRBD1. V trimming: 3 bases; J trimming: 10 bases; junction bases outside the gene matches: 9. The CDR3 length is 15 residues. The germline V gene has CDR1 MNHEY and CDR2 SMNVEV (reference sequence). This CDR3 reads CASSFDRAPESPLHF. CDR3 DNA sequence: TGTGCCAGCAGTTTCGACAGGGCCCCGGAGTCACCCCTCCACTTT.

The table lists this clonotype with many counts. As DNA, the CDR3 is TGTGCCAGCAGCTTAGGTTACGGAGGACAGGGGAGGTACGAGCAGTACTTC. It yields the protein CASSLGYGGQGRYEQYF. V usage is TRBV13 and J usage is TRBJ2-7, with 9 bases aligning to TRBD1. V lost 0 bases and J lost 4; bases outside the gene matches: 10. The germline gives CDR1 PRHDT, CDR2 FYEKMQ (reference sequence). The CDR3 extends over 17 amino acids.

The rearrangement links TRBV6-2 or TRBV6-3 to TRBJ2-7; unclear D gene. This CDR3 has 15 residues. Germline V gene data show CDR1 as MNHEY and CDR2 as SVGEGT. Trimming cost V 5 bases and J 2 bases, with 16 bases left between them. CDR3 sequence (DNA): TGTGCCAGCAGTCACTACCAGCCATACACCTACGAGCAGTACTTC. Amino acids: CASSHYQPYTYEQYF.

The chain is built from TRBV3-1 and TRBJ2-7; D remains unclear. This CDR3 is 12 amino acids long. Germline lookup yields CDR1 LGHDT and CDR2 YNNKEL (reference sequence). Deletions cut 1 base from V and 5 bases from J, with 6 bases between. The CDR3 region has the DNA TGTGCCAGCAGCCAAGTTTCGAACGAGCAGTACTTC. Amino acid sequence: CASSQVSNEQYF.

In this sample, this clonotype turned up many times. The chain combines TRBV20-1 with TRBJ1-4, with D perhaps TRBD1 (5 bases). The length of the CDR3 is 15 residues. V was shortened by 6 bases and J by 3 bases, with 17 bases between the two germline ends. CDR1 is DFQATT and CDR2 is SNEGSKA in the germline V gene (reference sequence). CDR3 in DNA: TGCAGTGCCGTGGGGGGGAGCTCATCTAATGAAAAACTGTTTTTT. Its protein product is CSAVGGSSSNEKLFF.

V is TRBV18 and J is TRBJ2-3; possible D gene TRBD2, 5 bases. The CDR3 contains 15 residues. V lost 3 bases and J 2 bases, leaving 12 bases between the germline ends. Germline loops: CDR1 KGHSH, CDR2 LQKENI. CDR3: CASSPSSGITDTQYF. CDR3 coding DNA: TGTGCCAGCTCACCTTCCTCCGGGATCACAGATACGCAGTATTTT.

In this sample, this clonotype turned up once. The rearrangement uses TRBV11-2 and TRBJ1-6, with D maybe TRBD1 (6 bases). Germline CDR1 is SGHAT and CDR2 is FQNNGV. This CDR3 contains 11 residues. Trimming removed 4 bases at V and 14 bases at J, with 9 bases between. The CDR3 loop is CASSYRQALHF. CDR3 sequence (DNA): TGTGCCAGCAGCTACCGACAGGCCCTCCACTTT.

The chain carries TRBV11-2 and TRBJ1-5, with 9 nucleotides matching TRBD1. Germline CDR1 is SGHAT and CDR2 is FQNNGV. This CDR3 contains 15 residues. After removal of 1 base from V and 4 bases from J, the junction contained 2 bases not matched to a gene. The CDR3 coding sequence is TGTGCCAGCAGCTTAGTCGGGACAGGGAATCAGCCCCAGCATTTT. Protein: CASSLVGTGNQPQHF.

This clonotype appeared many times. This chain joins TRBV29-1 and TRBJ2-7; TRBD1 agrees at 7 bases. The CDR3 spans 14 residues. Trimming at V came to 7 bases and at J to 4 bases, leaving 13 bases not matched to a gene. CDR1 SQVTM and CDR2 ANQGSEA come from the germline V gene. The CDR3 here is CSAIPGQRKYEQYF. The CDR3, as DNA: TGCAGCGCGATACCGGGACAGAGGAAGTACGAGCAGTACTTC.

This clonotype was recorded at least ten times. This sequence joins TRBV19 and TRBJ1-4, with unresolved D. This CDR3 has 12 residues. Trimming cost V 4 bases and J 11 bases, with 11 bases left between them. Germline V gene lookup returns CDR1 LNHDA and CDR2 SQIVND (reference sequence). The CDR3: CASSTGTRKLFF. CDR3 nucleotide sequence: TGTGCCAGTAGTACGGGAACTCGGAAACTGTTTTTT. Looking up the rest from reference TRBV19 and TRBJ1-4 gives the full variable domain: DGGITQSPKYLFRKEGQNVTLSCEQNLNHDAMYWYRQDPGQGLRLIYYSQIVNDFQKGDIAEGYSVSREKKESFPLTVTSAQKNPTAFYLCASSTGTRKLFFGSGTQLSVL.

CDR3 nucleotide sequence: TGTGCCAGCAGTCCCCAGGGTGGGTGGGACTATGGCTACACCTTC. Amino acid sequence: CASSPQGGWDYGYTF. V gene TRBV6-5 combines with J gene TRBJ1-2; perhaps TRBD1 as D (5 bases). With 5 bases removed from V and 3 bases from J, the gap between germline ends came to 16 bases. This CDR3 contains 15 residues. Germline V gene lookup returns CDR1 MNHEY and CDR2 SVGAGI.

This clonotype has ten or more counts. The rearrangement joins TRBV30 to TRBJ1-2; D remains ambiguous. V was pared by 1 base and J by 8 bases, with 17 bases between. CDR3 length: 14 residues. Germline CDR1 GTSNPN, CDR2 SVGIG (reference sequence). CDR3 coding DNA: TGTGCCTGGAGTGGCGTTAGGGAACTCTACGGCTACACCTTC. Encoded protein: CAWSGVRELYGYTF.

This clonotype was counted ten times or more. The chain recombines TRBV6-6 with TRBJ1-5; D gene ambiguous. This CDR3 is built from 14 residues. The V end was cut by 0 bases, the J end by 7 bases, with 10 bases between. Germline V CDR1 and CDR2: MNHNY, SVGAGI (reference sequence). CDR3 nucleotide sequence: TGTGCCAGCAGTTACTCACGGGAAGGCCAGCCCCAGCATTTT. Encoded protein: CASSYSREGQPQHF.

A word on this clonotype: A read error is possible here, since a much larger clone lies one base away. This rearrangement joins TRBV30 to TRBJ2-7; D is undetermined. This CDR3 has 14 residues. Per the germline V gene, CDR1 is GTSNPN and CDR2 is SVGIG (reference sequence). V lost 0 bases to trimming and J lost 6 bases, with 15 bases between them. The CDR3 sequence is CAWSVRTGPGEQYF. DNA for the CDR3: TGTGCCTGGAGTGTACGGACGGGCCCCGGCGAGCAGTACTTC.

Details on this clonotype: In this CDR3 the conserved last residue, phenylalanine or tryptophan, is missing, so a read error is likely. The V call is TRBV2, the J call TRBJ1-4; the match to TRBD1 covers 7 bases. The CDR3 sequence is 15 residues long. Germline CDR1 is SNHLY and CDR2 is FYNNEI. Trimming removed 6 bases from V and 8 bases from J; junction bases left unmatched: 12. The CDR3 is CASRASRGSREKLFS. Here the CDR3 DNA reads TGTGCCAGCAGAGCCTCCAGGGGGTCGAGAGAAAAACTGTTTTCT.

This CDR3 is CASSSQGDTEAFF. The CDR3 nucleotides read TGTGCCAGCAGCTCACAAGGGGACACTGAAGCTTTCTTT. This chain connects TRBV11-3 to TRBJ1-1, with D perhaps matching TRBD1 (5 bases). The CDR3 loop spans 13 amino acids. CDR1 and CDR2 from the germline V gene are SGHNT and YENEEA. V lost 4 bases and J lost 3, with 9 bases in between.

The chain recombines TRBV3-1 with TRBJ2-5; the D is unclear. The germline gives CDR1 LGHDT, CDR2 YNNKEL (reference sequence). The V end lost 1 base, the J end lost 1 base, and 4 bases lay between the germline ends. The CDR3 covers 13 residues. CDR3 residues: CASSQVLQETQYF. The CDR3 coding sequence is TGTGCCAGCAGCCAAGTCCTCCAAGAGACCCAGTACTTC.

The chain links TRBV9 to TRBJ2-3; TRBD2 is a possible D gene (6 bases). Germline V CDR1 and CDR2: SGDLS, YYNGEE. The CDR3 has 15 amino acids. The V and J ends lost 4 bases and 1 base respectively, with 13 bases between them. The CDR3 region is CASSPPGEGTDTQYF. The CDR3 nucleotides are TGTGCCAGCAGCCCACCGGGGGAAGGCACAGATACGCAGTATTTT.